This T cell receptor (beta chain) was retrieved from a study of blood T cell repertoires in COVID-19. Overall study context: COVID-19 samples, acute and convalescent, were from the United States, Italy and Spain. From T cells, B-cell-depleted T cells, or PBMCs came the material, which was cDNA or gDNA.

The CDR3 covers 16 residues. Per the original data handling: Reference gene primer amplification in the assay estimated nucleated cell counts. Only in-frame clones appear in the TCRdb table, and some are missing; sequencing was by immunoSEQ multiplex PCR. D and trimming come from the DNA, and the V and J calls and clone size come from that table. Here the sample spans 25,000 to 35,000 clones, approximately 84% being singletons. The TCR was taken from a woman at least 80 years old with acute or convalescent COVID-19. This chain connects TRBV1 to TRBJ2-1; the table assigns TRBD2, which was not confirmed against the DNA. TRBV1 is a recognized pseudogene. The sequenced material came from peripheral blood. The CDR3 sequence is CTSSHTRGASYNEQFF. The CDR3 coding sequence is TGCACCAGCAGCCATACCCGGGGGGCGTCCTACAATGAGCAGTTCTTC.